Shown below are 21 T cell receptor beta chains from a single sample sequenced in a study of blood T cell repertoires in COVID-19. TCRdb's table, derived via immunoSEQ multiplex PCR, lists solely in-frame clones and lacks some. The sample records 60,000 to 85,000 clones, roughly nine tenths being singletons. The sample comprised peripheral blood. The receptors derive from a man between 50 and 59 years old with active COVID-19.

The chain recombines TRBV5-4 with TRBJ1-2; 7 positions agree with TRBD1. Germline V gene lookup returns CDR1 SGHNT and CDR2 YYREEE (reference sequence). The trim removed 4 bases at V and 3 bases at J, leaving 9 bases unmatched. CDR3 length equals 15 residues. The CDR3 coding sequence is TGTGCCAGCAGCCAGGGGGGTGGGGGGCACTATGGCTACACCTTC. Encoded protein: CASSQGGGGHYGYTF.

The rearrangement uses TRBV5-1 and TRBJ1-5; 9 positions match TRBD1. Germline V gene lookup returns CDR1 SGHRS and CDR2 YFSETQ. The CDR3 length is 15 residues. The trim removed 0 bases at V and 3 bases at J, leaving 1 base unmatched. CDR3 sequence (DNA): TGCGCCAGCAGCTTGGGGACAGGGGACAATCAGCCCCAGCATTTT. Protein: CASSLGTGDNQPQHF.

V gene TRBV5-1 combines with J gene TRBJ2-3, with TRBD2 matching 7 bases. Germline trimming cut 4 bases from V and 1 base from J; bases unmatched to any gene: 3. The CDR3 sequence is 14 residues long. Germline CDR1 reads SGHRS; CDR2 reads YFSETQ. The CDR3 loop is CASSVLAGTDTQYF. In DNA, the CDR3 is TGCGCCAGCAGCGTTCTAGCGGGCACAGATACGCAGTATTTT. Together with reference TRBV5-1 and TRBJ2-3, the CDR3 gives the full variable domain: KAGVTQTPRYLIKTRGQQVTLSCSPISGHRSVSWYQQTPGQGLQFLFEYFSETQRNKGNFPGRFSGRQFSNSRSEMNVSTLELGDSALYLCASSVLAGTDTQYFGPGTRLTVL.

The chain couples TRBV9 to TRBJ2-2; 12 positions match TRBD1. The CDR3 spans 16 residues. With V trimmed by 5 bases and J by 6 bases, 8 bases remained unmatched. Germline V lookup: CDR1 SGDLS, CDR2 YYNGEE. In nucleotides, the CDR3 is TGTGCCAGCAGGCGGGGACAGGGGGCTTTGGCCGGGGAGCTGTTTTTT. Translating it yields CASRRGQGALAGELFF.

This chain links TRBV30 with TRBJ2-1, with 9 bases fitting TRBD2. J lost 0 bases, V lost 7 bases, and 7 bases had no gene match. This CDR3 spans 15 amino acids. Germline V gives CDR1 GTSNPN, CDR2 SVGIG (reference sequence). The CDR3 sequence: CASQAGGSSYNEQFF. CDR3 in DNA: TGTGCCTCACAGGCGGGAGGGAGCTCCTACAATGAGCAGTTCTTC. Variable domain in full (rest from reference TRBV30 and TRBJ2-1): SQTIHQWPATLVQPVGSPLSLECTVEGTSNPNLYWYRQAAGRGLQLLFYSVGIGQISSEVPQNLSASRPQDRQFILSSKKLLLSDSGFYLCASQAGGSSYNEQFFGPGTRLTVL.

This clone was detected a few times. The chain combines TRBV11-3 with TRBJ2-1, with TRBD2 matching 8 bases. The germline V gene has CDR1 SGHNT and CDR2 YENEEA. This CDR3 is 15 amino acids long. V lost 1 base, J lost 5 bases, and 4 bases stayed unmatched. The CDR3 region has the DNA TGTGCCAGCAGCTTAGGGGTAGCGGGGAACAATGAGCAGTTCTTC. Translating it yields CASSLGVAGNNEQFF.

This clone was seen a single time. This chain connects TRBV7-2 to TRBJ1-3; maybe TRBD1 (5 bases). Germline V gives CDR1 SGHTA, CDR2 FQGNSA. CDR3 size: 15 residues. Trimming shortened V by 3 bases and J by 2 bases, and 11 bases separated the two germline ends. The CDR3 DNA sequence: TGTGCCAGCAGCTTTCAGACAGAGGCTGGAAACACCATATATTTT. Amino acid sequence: CASSFQTEAGNTIYF.

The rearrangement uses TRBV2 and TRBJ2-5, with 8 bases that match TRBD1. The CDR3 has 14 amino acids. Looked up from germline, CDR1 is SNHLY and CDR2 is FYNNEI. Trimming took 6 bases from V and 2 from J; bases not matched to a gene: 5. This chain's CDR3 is CASRLTGAQETQYF. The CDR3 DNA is TGTGCCAGCAGGCTGACAGGGGCTCAAGAGACCCAGTACTTC.

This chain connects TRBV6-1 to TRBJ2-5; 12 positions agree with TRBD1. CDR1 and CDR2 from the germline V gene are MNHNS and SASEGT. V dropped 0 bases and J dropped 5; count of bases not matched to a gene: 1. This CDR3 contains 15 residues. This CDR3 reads CASSEAGTGGETQYF. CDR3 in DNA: TGTGCCAGCAGTGAAGCCGGGACAGGGGGCGAGACCCAGTACTTC.

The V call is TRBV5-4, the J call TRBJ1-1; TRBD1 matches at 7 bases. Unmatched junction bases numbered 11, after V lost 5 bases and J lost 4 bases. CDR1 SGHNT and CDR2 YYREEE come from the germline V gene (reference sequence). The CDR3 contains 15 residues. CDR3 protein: CASRPRQGRVTEAFF. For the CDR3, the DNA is TGTGCCAGCAGGCCGAGACAGGGCAGGGTCACTGAAGCTTTCTTT.

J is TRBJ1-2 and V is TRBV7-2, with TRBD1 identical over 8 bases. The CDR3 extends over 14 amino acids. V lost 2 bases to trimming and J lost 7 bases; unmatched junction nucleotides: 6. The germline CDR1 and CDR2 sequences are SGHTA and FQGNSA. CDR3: CASSLWGTGSGYTF. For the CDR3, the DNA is TGTGCCAGCAGCTTATGGGGGACAGGATCTGGCTACACCTTC.

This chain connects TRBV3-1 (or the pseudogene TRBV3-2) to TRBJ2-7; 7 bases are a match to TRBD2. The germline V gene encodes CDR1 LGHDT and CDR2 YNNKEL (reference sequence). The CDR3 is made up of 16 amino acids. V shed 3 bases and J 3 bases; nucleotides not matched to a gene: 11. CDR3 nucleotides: TGTGCCAGCAGCCAGGGGGGTGGGTCTAGCGGCTACGAGCAGTACTTC. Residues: CASSQGGGSSGYEQYF.

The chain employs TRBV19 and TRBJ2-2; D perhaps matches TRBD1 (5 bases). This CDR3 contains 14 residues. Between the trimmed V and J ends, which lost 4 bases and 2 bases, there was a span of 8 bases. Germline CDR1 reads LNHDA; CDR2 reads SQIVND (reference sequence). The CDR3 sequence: CASSTDRNTGELFF. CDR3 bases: TGTGCCAGTAGTACCGACAGAAACACCGGGGAGCTGTTTTTT.

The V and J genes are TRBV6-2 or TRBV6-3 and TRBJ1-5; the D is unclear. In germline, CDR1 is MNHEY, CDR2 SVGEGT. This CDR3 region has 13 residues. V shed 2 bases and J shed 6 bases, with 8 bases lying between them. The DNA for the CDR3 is TGTGCCAGCAGTTACGCTCCGGGTCAGCCCCAGCATTTT. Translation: CASSYAPGQPQHF.

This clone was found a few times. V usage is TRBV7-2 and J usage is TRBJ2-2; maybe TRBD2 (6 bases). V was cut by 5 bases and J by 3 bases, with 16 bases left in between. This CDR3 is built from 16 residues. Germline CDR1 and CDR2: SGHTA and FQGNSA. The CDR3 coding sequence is TGTGCCAGCAGCCGGGCGGAGGGGTTTGACACCGGGGAGCTGTTTTTT. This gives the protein CASSRAEGFDTGELFF.

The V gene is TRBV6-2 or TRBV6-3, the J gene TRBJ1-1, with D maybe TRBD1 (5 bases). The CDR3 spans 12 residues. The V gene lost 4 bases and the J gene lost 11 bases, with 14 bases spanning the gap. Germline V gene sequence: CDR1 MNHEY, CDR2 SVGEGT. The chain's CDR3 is CASSWGQGSAFF. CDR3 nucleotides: TGTGCCAGCAGTTGGGGTCAGGGTTCGGCTTTCTTT.

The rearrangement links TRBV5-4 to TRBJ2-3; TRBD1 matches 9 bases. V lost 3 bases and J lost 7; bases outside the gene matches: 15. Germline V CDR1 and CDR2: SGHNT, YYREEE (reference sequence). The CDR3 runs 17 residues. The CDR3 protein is CASSSKRDRVTGNTQYF. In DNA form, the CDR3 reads TGTGCCAGCAGCTCGAAACGGGACAGGGTGACCGGGAATACGCAGTATTTT.

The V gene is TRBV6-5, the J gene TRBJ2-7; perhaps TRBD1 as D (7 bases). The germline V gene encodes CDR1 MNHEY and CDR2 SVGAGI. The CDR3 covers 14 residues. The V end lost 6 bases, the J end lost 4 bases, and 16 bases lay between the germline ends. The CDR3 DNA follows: TGTGCCAGCAGGCCAGGGGGAGGTTGGTACGAGCAGTACTTC. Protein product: CASRPGGGWYEQYF.

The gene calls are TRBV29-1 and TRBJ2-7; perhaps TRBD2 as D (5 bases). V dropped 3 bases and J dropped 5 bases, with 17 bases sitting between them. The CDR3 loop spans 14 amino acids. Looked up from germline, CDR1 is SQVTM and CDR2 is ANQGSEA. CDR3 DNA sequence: TGCAGCGTTGATAGTGGTCGGGATATCAACGAGCAGTACTTC. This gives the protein CSVDSGRDINEQYF.

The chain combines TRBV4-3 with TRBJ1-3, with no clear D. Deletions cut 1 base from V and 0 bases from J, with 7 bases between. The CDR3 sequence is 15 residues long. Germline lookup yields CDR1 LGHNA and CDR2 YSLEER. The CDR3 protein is CASSQGLSSGNTIYF. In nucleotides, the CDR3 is TGCGCCAGCAGCCAAGGACTCTCCTCTGGAAACACCATATATTTT.

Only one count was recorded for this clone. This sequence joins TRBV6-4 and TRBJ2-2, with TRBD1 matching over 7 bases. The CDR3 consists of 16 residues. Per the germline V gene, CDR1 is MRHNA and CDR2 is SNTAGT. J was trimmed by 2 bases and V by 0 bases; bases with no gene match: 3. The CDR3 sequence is CASSDSGTENTGELFF. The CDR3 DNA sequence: TGTGCCAGCAGTGACTCGGGGACAGAAAACACCGGGGAGCTGTTTTTT.